The 18 T cell receptor beta chains below were found in one sample sequenced in a study of beta chain features in type 1 diabetes. General study results and limits: Significant though moderate, a shortening of TCRB CDR3s appeared in all four CD4+ subsets of Type 1 diabetes patients.

Sequencing targeted expressed TCRB transcripts, as all isolated RNA had been reverse transcribed. TCRdb's copy holds only in-frame clones and misses some; the assay was immunoSEQ multiplex PCR. The sample lists over 100,000 clones, roughly 15% occurring once. These receptors have no known antigen. Material: central memory CD4+ T cells from blood. These receptors were obtained from a man aged 25-45 years with type 1 diabetes.

In its sample, this clone was seen a few times. The genes are TRBV4-3 and TRBJ2-2; 10 positions match TRBD1. Trimming took 6 bases from V and 6 from J; bases not matched to a gene: 7. CDR1 is LGHNA, CDR2 YSLEER, per germline. This CDR3 is built from 15 residues. CDR3 sequence reads: CASSPTGGHAGELFF. The CDR3 DNA follows: TGCGCCAGCAGTCCGACAGGGGGCCACGCCGGGGAGCTGTTTTTT.

The V gene is TRBV5-8, the J gene TRBJ2-7; 8 bases are a match to TRBD1. CDR1 and CDR2 (germline): SGHTS, YDEGEE. V was pared by 0 bases and J by 7 bases, with 9 bases of the junction left unmatched. The CDR3 contains 15 residues. This CDR3 is CASSLAVRTGLEQYF. The CDR3 DNA is TGTGCCAGCAGCTTGGCGGTCCGGACAGGGCTTGAGCAGTACTTC.

In this sample, this clone turned up many times. This chain connects TRBV7-2 to TRBJ2-1, with a weak D call TRBD2 (8 bases). The germline CDR1 and CDR2 sequences are SGHTA and FQGNSA. The CDR3 is made up of 16 amino acids. V was shortened by 4 bases and J by 8 bases, with 21 bases between the two germline ends. The CDR3 DNA is TGTGCCAGCAGCTCCTACCGGGACAGCGGGGGAGATGAGCAGTTCTTC. This codes for CASSSYRDSGGDEQFF.

The chain has TRBV7-6 and TRBJ2-3; D not resolved. V was pared by 5 bases and J by 1 base, with 16 bases between. CDR3 length: 16 residues. Germline CDR1 is SGHVS and CDR2 is FNYEAQ. The CDR3 DNA reads TGTGCCAGCAGCCCCCGGTATAAGGCACGCACAGATACGCAGTATTTT. Translation gives CASSPRYKARTDTQYF.

This chain joins TRBV2 and TRBJ2-7; D gene ambiguous. The germline V gene has CDR1 SNHLY and CDR2 FYNNEI. Trimming shortened V by 1 base and J by 5 bases, and 12 bases separated the two germline ends. This CDR3 spans 14 amino acids. CDR3 DNA sequence: TGTGCCAGCAGTGAAGTAGACACCGGTAACGAGCAGTACTTC. It codes for CASSEVDTGNEQYF.

This chain joins TRBV27 and TRBJ2-7, with D tentatively TRBD1 (6 bases). Trimming removed 7 bases from V and 1 base from J, with 17 bases in between. The CDR3 length is 15 residues. Germline V lookup: CDR1 MNHEY, CDR2 SMNVEV (reference sequence). The CDR3 region is CASKSGQGRSYEQYF. The CDR3 nucleotides read TGTGCCAGCAAGAGTGGGCAGGGGCGATCCTACGAGCAGTACTTC.

The chain employs TRBV18 and TRBJ2-5; D not resolved. Germline values: CDR1 KGHSH, CDR2 LQKENI. Trimming left V 0 bases short and J 1 base short, with 6 bases between. The CDR3 consists of 14 residues. The CDR3 protein is CASSPPNSQETQYF. Here the CDR3 DNA reads TGTGCCAGCTCACCACCGAACAGCCAAGAGACCCAGTACTTC.

The rearrangement links TRBV5-4 to TRBJ1-1; no clear D gene. Germline assignment: CDR1 SGHNT and CDR2 YYREEE (reference sequence). Deletions cut 0 bases from V and 0 bases from J, with 9 bases between. The CDR3 is made up of 15 amino acids. CDR3: CASSLVGTMNTEAFF. The CDR3 DNA is TGTGCCAGCAGCTTGGTGGGCACCATGAACACTGAAGCTTTCTTT.

The chain is built from TRBV11-2 and TRBJ2-5, with 9 bases that match TRBD2. CDR1 and CDR2 from the germline V gene are SGHAT and FQNNGV. The CDR3 is made up of 15 amino acids. The J segment lost 2 bases and the V segment lost 3 bases, leaving 4 bases of the junction unmatched. In DNA form, the CDR3 reads TGTGCCAGCAGCTTTAGCGGGGGATTACAAGAGACCCAGTACTTC. Its translation is CASSFSGGLQETQYF.

This chain joins TRBV7-2 and TRBJ1-6; D is perhaps TRBD1 (5 bases). The germline gives CDR1 SGHTA, CDR2 FQGNSA. This CDR3 has 14 amino acids. V shed 1 base and J shed 5 bases, with 6 bases lying between them. CDR3 DNA: TGTGCCAGCAGCTTAGGAGGGGATAATTCACCCCTCCACTTT. This codes for CASSLGGDNSPLHF.

This clone was observed a few times. The chain combines TRBV27 with TRBJ2-4; unclear D gene. The V end was cut by 5 bases, the J end by 4 bases, with 9 bases between. The CDR3 is 13 residues long. Germline-derived CDR1 and CDR2 are MNHEY and SMNVEV (reference sequence). In DNA, the CDR3 is TGTGCCAGCAGTCCGAGCCTAAAAAACATTCAGTACTTC. It is translated as CASSPSLKNIQYF.

Comments on this clone: Other DNA variants within this sample encode the same CDR3. This sequence joins TRBV20-1 and TRBJ2-7; D is ambiguous. The ends were cut back, 6 bases at V and 6 bases at J, with 9 bases in the middle. Germline CDR1 reads DFQATT; CDR2 reads SNEGSKA (reference sequence). The CDR3 length is 10 residues. CDR3 residues: CSAKRSEQYF. The DNA for the CDR3 is TGCAGTGCCAAAAGGAGCGAGCAGTACTTC.

As regards this clone: The sample carries other DNA sequences with the same CDR3. The DNA of the CDR3 is TGCGCCAGCAGCCAAGGACACGGGTATGGCTACACCTTC. The encoded protein is CASSQGHGYGYTF. The chain joins TRBV4-1 to TRBJ1-2; D not certain. This CDR3 is built from 13 residues. Trimming removed 1 base at V and 5 bases at J, with 8 bases between. CDR1 and CDR2 from the germline V gene are MGHRA and YSYEKL.

This sequence joins TRBV7-9 and TRBJ1-4; D is uncertain. Germline V gene sequence: CDR1 SEHNR, CDR2 FQNEAQ (reference sequence). The CDR3 sequence is 13 residues long. Trimming left V 3 bases short and J 8 bases short, with 10 bases between. CDR3 in amino acids: CASSFTLGEKLFF. The DNA of the CDR3 is TGTGCCAGCAGCTTCACGTTAGGCGAAAAACTGTTTTTT. Complete variable domain (other parts from reference TRBV7-9 and TRBJ1-4): DTGVSQNPRHKITKRGQNVTFRCDPISEHNRLYWYRQTLGQGPEFLTYFQNEAQLEKSRLLSDRFSAERPKGSFSTLEIQRTEQGDSAMYLCASSFTLGEKLFFGSGTQLSVL.

The gene calls are TRBV7-2 and TRBJ2-2, with D maybe TRBD2 (5 bases). Germline-derived CDR1 and CDR2 are SGHTA and FQGNSA. The CDR3 length is 15 residues. The germline V and J ends were trimmed by 1 base and 5 bases, with 11 bases remaining between them. As DNA, the CDR3 is TGTGCCAGCAGCTTAGGACGGGGAAAAACCGGGGAGCTGTTTTTT. Translating it yields CASSLGRGKTGELFF.

This clone was seen more than once but under ten times. This sequence joins TRBV9 and TRBJ2-2; TRBD1 matches 7 bases. The CDR3 extends over 13 amino acids. Losses at the gene ends were 5 bases for V and 6 bases for J; bases not matched to a gene: 4. The germline gives CDR1 SGDLS, CDR2 YYNGEE. Here the CDR3 DNA reads TGTGCCAGCAGACCTACAGGGGCCGGGGAGCTGTTTTTT. This translates into CASRPTGAGELFF.

V is TRBV6-5 and J is TRBJ2-7; a weak D match, TRBD1 (6 bases). The CDR3 length is 15 residues. Germline V gene lookup returns CDR1 MNHEY and CDR2 SVGAGI. V was cut by 0 bases and J by 6 bases, with 15 bases left in between. In DNA, the CDR3 is TGTGCCAGCAGTTACTCGGTCACAGGGACAACCGAGCAGTACTTC. Its translation is CASSYSVTGTTEQYF.

The chain links TRBV9 to TRBJ1-3; D unclear. The CDR3 sequence is 12 residues long. Germline V CDR1 and CDR2: SGDLS, YYNGEE. Trimming pared 0 bases from V and 3 bases from J, leaving 1 base between. The CDR3 sequence is CASSVGGNTIYF. Here the CDR3 DNA reads TGTGCCAGCAGCGTAGGTGGAAACACCATATATTTT.